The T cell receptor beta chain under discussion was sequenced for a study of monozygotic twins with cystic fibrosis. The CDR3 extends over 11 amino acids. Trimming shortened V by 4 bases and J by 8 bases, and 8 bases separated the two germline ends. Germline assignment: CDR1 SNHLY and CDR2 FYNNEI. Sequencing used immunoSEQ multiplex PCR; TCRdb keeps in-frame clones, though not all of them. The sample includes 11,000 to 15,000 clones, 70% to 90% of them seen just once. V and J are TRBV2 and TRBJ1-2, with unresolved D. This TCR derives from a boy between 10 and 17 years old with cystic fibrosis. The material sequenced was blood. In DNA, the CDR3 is TGTGCCAGCAGTGCTGGGAGGGGCTACACCTTC. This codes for CASSAGRGYTF.